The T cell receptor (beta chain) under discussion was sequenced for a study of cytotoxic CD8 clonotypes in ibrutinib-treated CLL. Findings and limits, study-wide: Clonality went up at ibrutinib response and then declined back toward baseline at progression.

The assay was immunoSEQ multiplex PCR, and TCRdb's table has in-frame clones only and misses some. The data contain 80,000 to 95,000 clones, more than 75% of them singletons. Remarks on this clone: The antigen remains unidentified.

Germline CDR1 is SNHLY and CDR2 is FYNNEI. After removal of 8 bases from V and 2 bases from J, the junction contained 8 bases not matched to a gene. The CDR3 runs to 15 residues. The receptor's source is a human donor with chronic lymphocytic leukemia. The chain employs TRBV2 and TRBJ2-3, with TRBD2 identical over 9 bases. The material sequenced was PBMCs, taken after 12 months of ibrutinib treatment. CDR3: CASSLSGRLTDTQYF. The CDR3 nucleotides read TGTGCCAGCTCTTTAAGCGGGAGGCTCACAGATACGCAGTATTTT.